One TCR beta chain is described in this entry. The antigen is undetermined. The same CDR3 arises from other DNA sequences in this sample as well. TCRdb's table, derived via immunoSEQ multiplex PCR, lists solely in-frame clones and lacks some. The sample includes about 440,000 clones, 90% of them seen just once. Treatment: roughly 19 received Ad26.COV2.S at low or high dose, single or two shots; 5 received placebo; per-sample allocation not given. Following the first vaccine or placebo injection, samples were taken on day 63. The germline CDR1 and CDR2 sequences are LNHDA and SQIVND (reference sequence). The CDR3 has 11 residues. The V end was cut by 2 bases, the J end by 4 bases, with 1 base between. The sample is drawn from a study of Ad26.COV2.S vaccination and SARS-CoV-2 variants. General study results and limits: Following vaccination, spike-specific CD8+ and CD4+ T cell responses reportedly exhibited substantial breadth.

The input for sequencing was peripheral blood, taken in a trial of Ad26.COV2.S vaccine versus placebo. The TCR sequence derives from a person aged 18 to 65 who received the Ad26.COV2.S COVID-19 vaccine or a placebo. The chain couples TRBV19 to TRBJ2-3, with D uncertain. The CDR3 nucleotides are TGTGCCAGTAGTATATCAGATACGCAGTATTTT. It yields the protein CASSISDTQYF.